This T cell receptor beta chain was recovered during a study of blood T cell repertoires in COVID-19. TCRdb's table, derived via immunoSEQ multiplex PCR, lists solely in-frame clones and lacks some. The top ten clones hold approximately 10% of a sample with over 60,000 clones, 89% of them seen once. This clonotype was obtained from a man at least 80 years old with acute or convalescent COVID-19. The sequenced material came from peripheral blood.

The chain's CDR3 is CASSVGRTGTDTQYF. CDR3 coding DNA: TGTGCCAGCAGCGTCGGGAGGACCGGAACAGATACGCAGTATTTT. The V gene is TRBV7-9, the J gene TRBJ2-3; 7 bases line up with TRBD2. This CDR3 region has 15 residues. The V segment lost 5 bases and the J segment 3 bases; nucleotides outside the gene matches: 8. Germline CDR1 and CDR2: SEHNR and FQNEAQ (reference sequence).